Detailed here is one T cell receptor beta chain. Its antigen is undetermined. This specimen comes from a study of multiple sclerosis patients with progressive multifocal leukoencephalopathy. Study results and caveats: TRBV and TRBJ usage showed no common pattern when PML developed.

The method was immunoSEQ multiplex PCR; TCRdb's version includes in-frame clones alone and lacks a portion of them. Among 30,000 or so clones, about 91% were seen once, and the ten largest hold 5.7%. Time point specified: time of PML onset. J was trimmed by 8 bases and V by 0 bases; bases with no gene match: 5. The germline CDR1 and CDR2 sequences are SGDLS and YYNGEE. The CDR3 totals 15 residues. The receptor was isolated from a middle-aged woman with progressive multifocal leukoencephalopathy. Sample: PBMCs, taken from a patient treated with natalizumab. The chain has TRBV9 and TRBJ2-1, with 10 bases lining up with TRBD2. The CDR3 DNA sequence: TGTGCCAGCAGCGTAGGTTCTAGCGGGAGTTATGAGCAGTTCTTC. Its protein is CASSVGSSGSYEQFF.